The present T cell receptor (beta chain) was sequenced within a study of CD8+ T cells in alopecia areata. Study-wide background: Dosing spanned 6 to 18 months on tofacitinib, then 6 months off drug.

The treatment: oral pan-JAK inhibitor, 5-10 mg twice daily. Isolated RNA was reverse transcribed into cDNA used as the sequencing template. The protocol was immunoSEQ multiplex PCR, while the TCRdb copy is restricted to in-frame clones and leaves out a portion. The top ten clones hold about 16% of a sample with 60,000 to 85,000 clones, roughly 30% of them seen once. Points on this clone: Its antigen is not known.

Whole-study results and caveats: Significant decreases in scalp clonality and expanded CD8+ clones followed tofacitinib treatment.

CDR1 and CDR2 (germline): SQVTM, ANQGSEA. Between the trimmed V and J ends, which lost 6 bases and 5 bases, there was a span of 11 bases. This CDR3 has 11 amino acids. The material was CD8+ T cells sorted from blood, obtained at week 4, from a patient treated with tofacitinib. The chain has TRBV29-1 and TRBJ2-7; D is perhaps TRBD2 (6 bases). The receptor comes from a human donor with alopecia areata. For the CDR3, the DNA is TGCAGCGTCCTGTGGGGGGACGAGCAGTACTTC. Its translation: CSVLWGDEQYF.